The T cell receptor (beta chain) described here comes from a study of metastatic and nonmetastatic thyroid tumors. Overall study results and limits: A significant increase in TCR beta diversity was reportedly seen in malignant thyroid tumors relative to benign nodules, in blood and tumor.

TCRdb re-analyzed the PCR reads through MiXCR. The sample contains over 25,000 clones, over 15% of which appear only once. CDR1 is MNHNS and CDR2 is SASEGT in the germline V gene. J was trimmed by 5 bases and V by 8 bases; bases with no gene match: 5. This CDR3 has 12 residues. Thyroid surgery had not been preceded by any treatment in any patient. About this clone: Its specificity is not known.

Input material: blood. This TCR was recovered from a male donor with papillary thyroid cancer or a benign thyroid nodule (not recorded which). Some clones in this sample may be carry-over from other donors' samples. The gene calls are TRBV6-1 and TRBJ2-5; 7 bases are a match to TRBD1. CDR3 nucleotides: TGTGCCAGCGGGGGCAGGGGGGAGACCCAGTACTTC. Amino acids: CASGGRGETQYF.